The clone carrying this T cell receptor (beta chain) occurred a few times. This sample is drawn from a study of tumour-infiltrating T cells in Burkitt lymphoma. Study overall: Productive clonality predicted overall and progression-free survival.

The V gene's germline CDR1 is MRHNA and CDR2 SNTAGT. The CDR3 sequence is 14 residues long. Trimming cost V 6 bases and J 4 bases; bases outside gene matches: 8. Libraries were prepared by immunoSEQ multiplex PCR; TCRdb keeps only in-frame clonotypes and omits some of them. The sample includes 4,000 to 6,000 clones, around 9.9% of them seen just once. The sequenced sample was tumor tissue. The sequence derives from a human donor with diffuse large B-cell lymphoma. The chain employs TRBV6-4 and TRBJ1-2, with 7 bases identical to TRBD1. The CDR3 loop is CASREGADGYGYTF. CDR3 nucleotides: TGTGCCAGCAGGGAGGGGGCAGACGGCTATGGCTACACCTTC.